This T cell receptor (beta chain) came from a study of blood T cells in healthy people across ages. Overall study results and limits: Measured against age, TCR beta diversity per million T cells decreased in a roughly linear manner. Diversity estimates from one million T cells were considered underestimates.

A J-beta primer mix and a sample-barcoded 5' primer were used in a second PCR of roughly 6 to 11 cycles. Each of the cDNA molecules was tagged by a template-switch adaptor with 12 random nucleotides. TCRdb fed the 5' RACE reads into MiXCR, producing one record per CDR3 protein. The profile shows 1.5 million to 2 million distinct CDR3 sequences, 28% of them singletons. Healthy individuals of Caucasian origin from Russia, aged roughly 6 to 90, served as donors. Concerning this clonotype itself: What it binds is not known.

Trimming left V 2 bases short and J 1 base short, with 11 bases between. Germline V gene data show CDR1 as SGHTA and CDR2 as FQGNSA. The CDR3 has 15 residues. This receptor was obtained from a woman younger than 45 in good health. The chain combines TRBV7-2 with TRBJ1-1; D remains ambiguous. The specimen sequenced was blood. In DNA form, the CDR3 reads TGTGCCAGCAGCTTATCCCTGGCGCCGAACACTGAAGCTTTCTTT. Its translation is CASSLSLAPNTEAFF.